The sequence of this TCR beta chain was determined in a study of CD8 T cells in Susac syndrome. Trimming removed 6 bases at V and 8 bases at J, with 14 bases between. The germline V gene encodes CDR1 LNHDA and CDR2 SQIVND (reference sequence). There are 13 residues in the CDR3. An input of roughly 0.5 to 1 ug of RNA was subjected to reverse transcription using random hexamers. Amplification of TCR beta CDR3 spanned 54 Vbeta and 13 Jbeta via immunoSEQ multiplex PCR. TCRdb redid the calling of the immunoSEQ multiplex PCR reads with MiXCR, one entry per CDR3 protein. The table includes about 180,000 distinct CDR3 sequences, 90% to 97% detected once.

The receptor was derived from a human donor with multiple sclerosis. This chain links TRBV19 with TRBJ2-4; no reliable D call. Sequencing input: CD4+ T cells from PBMCs. The CDR3 loop is CASSFEAGDIQYF. DNA of the CDR3: TGTGCCAGTAGCTTTGAGGCAGGAGACATTCAGTACTTC.